This T cell receptor (beta chain) was retrieved from a study of patients and donors after allogeneic stem cell transplantation. This clonotype was detected many times. This CDR3 is 15 amino acids long. V shed 7 bases and J 4 bases; nucleotides not matched to a gene: 8. Using its own MiXCR run on the RT-PCR reads, TCRdb lists one record per CDR3 protein. The table lists approximately 250,000 distinct CDR3 sequences, 14% of them singletons, with approximately 10% in the top ten. The material sequenced was blood, either unsorted or a sorted T cell fraction (not recorded which). The TCR sequence derives from a human donor who was either an allogeneic HSCT recipient or a stem cell or donor lymphocyte infusion donor (not recorded which). It is not recorded whose cells these are; they may come from a transplant donor. This chain uses TRBV12-3 or TRBV12-4 with TRBJ1-1, with 11 bases aligning to TRBD1. The DNA for the CDR3 is TGTGCCAGCACTGAGGACAGGGGGCTTGGCACTGAAGCTTTCTTT. It encodes CASTEDRGLGTEAFF.